Included here is one T cell receptor (beta chain) sequence, with context. V was pared by 5 bases and J by 9 bases, with 8 bases of the junction left unmatched. The CDR3 has 15 residues. Germline CDR1 and CDR2: LNHDA and SQIVND (reference sequence). This sample is part of a study of preoperative IRX-2 immunotherapy in early breast cancer. Treatment meaning: preoperative locoregional IRX-2 cytokine immunotherapy. Samples came from a phase Ib trial of preoperative locoregional IRX-2 cytokine immunotherapy. Repertoires were generated with immunoSEQ multiplex PCR, while TCRdb's copy carries only in-frame clones and drops some. In the table there are under 11,000 clones, around 86% of which are singletons.

The chain uses TRBV19 and TRBJ2-1; TRBD2 matches 12 bases. The receptor's source is a human donor with breast cancer. Sequenced material: lymph node tissue, taken before IRX-2 immunotherapy. The CDR3 DNA reads as TGTGCCAGTAGTCCCCGGACTAGCGGGAACACTGAGCAGTTCTTC. Translating gives CASSPRTSGNTEQFF.